This note documents a single T cell receptor beta chain sequence. Its cognate antigen has yet to be identified. No base-level quality is on record; no much larger clone is a single base apart. The data derive from a study of T cell changes during pregnancy in multiple sclerosis (dated by TCRdb to about 2019). Describing the broader study: In women with multiple sclerosis, the researchers looked at how the T cell repertoire shifted as pregnancy progressed.

The method behind the library was the immunoSEQ multiplex PCR assay. TCRdb retrieved this table from immuneACCESS and kept in-frame rearrangements only. Not all clones are present; in checked studies, unresolved V genes account for under half, and no reason is known for the remainder. Counted in this sample were 75,000 to 95,000 clones; approximately 93% of them appeared once. Of the sample, less than 0.15% is held by the ten largest clones. From the cysteine up to the phenylalanine, the CDR3 has a length of 16 residues. Left in the record is the CDR3 DNA by itself, 48 bases read in frame from the first base. Taken from the germline V gene (reference sequence), the CDR1 and CDR2 loops are MNHEY and SMNVEV. The V and J ends are trimmed by 4 bases and 1 base, leaving 16 bases between them.

This TCR was sampled from a female donor with multiple sclerosis, enrolled in a pregnancy study. This sample comprised CD4+ T cells from peripheral blood mononuclear cells, obtained after pregnancy. The chain is made from TRBV27 and TRBJ1-1, with the identity of the D gene unclear. The nucleotide sequence is given as TGTGCCAGCAGTTCTTCCAAACTCGAGAGGAACACTGAAGCTTTCTTT. This yields the protein CASSSSKLERNTEAFF.